This T cell receptor (beta chain) stems from a study of T cell responses to AZD1222 COVID-19 vaccine. Clones were read by immunoSEQ multiplex PCR, and TCRdb kept only the in-frame ones, dropping some. The profile shows roughly 140,000 clones, roughly 88% of them singletons. The CDR3 extends over 13 amino acids. The V end lost 3 bases, the J end lost 5 bases, and 11 bases lay between the germline ends. Germline CDR1 and CDR2: LNHDA and SQIVND (reference sequence). The TCR originated in an adult who received the AZD1222 COVID-19 vaccine. The sequenced sample was peripheral blood, obtained 28 days after the second AZD1222 dose. The chain recombines TRBV19 with TRBJ2-7; D not resolved. DNA for the CDR3: TGTGCCAGTAGTATTTCATCAGGCGACGAGCAGTACTTC. Protein sequence: CASSISSGDEQYF.